The clone carrying this T cell receptor (beta chain) came up once. This sample was included in a study of blood T cell repertoires in COVID-19. Overall study: COVID-19 samples from acute and convalescent phases originated in the United States, Italy and Spain.

The CDR3 runs to 15 residues. V gave up 0 bases and J gave up 6 bases, with 12 bases separating them. The germline V gene encodes CDR1 SNHLY and CDR2 FYNNEI. The method was immunoSEQ multiplex PCR; TCRdb's version includes in-frame clones alone and lacks a portion of them. The sample lists roughly 150,000 clones, 84% seen once, with 5.5% to 8% in the top ten. The J gene is TRBJ1-5, the V gene TRBV2, with D possibly TRBD1 on 6 matching bases. The receptor was isolated from a woman aged 45-60 years in a cohort sampled during active or convalescent COVID-19. Sample: peripheral blood. The CDR3 loop reads CASSEAAGGGQPQHF. The CDR3 DNA reads TGTGCCAGCAGTGAAGCTGCGGGGGGCGGTCAGCCCCAGCATTTT.